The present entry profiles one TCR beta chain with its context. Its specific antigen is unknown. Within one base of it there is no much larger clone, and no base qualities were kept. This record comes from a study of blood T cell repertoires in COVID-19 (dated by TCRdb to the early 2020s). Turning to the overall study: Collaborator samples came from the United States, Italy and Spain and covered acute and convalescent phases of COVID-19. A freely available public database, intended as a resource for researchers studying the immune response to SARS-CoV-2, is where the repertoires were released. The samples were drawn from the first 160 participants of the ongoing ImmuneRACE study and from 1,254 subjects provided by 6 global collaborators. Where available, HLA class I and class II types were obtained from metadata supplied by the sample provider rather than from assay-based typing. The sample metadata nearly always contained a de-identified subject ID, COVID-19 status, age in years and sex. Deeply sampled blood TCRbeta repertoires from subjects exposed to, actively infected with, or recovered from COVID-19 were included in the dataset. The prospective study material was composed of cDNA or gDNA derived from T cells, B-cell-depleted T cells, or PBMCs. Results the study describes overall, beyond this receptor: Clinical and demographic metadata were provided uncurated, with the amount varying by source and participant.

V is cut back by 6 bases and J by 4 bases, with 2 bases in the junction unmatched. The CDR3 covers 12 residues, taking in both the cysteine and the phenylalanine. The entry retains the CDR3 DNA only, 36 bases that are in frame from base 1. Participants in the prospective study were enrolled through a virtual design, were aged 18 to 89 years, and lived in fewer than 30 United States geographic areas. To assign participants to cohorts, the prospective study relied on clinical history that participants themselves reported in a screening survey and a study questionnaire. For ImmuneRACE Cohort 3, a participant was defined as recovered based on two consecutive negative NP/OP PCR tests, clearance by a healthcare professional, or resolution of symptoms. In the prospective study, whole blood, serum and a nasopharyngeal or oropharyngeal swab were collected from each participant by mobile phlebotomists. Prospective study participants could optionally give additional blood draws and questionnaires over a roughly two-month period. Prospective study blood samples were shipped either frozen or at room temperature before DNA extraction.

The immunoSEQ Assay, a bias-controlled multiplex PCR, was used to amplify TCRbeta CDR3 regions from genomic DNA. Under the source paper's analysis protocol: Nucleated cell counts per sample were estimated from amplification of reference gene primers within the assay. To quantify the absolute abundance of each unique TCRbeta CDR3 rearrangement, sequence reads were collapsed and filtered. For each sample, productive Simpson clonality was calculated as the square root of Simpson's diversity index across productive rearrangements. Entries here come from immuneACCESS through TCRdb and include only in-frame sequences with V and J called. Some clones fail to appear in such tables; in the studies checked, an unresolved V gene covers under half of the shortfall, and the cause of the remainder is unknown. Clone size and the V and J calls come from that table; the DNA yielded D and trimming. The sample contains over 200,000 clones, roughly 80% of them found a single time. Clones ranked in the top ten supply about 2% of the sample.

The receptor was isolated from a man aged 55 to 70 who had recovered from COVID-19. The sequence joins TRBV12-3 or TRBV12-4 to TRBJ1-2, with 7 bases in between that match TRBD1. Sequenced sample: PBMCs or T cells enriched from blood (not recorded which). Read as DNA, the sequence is TGTGCCAGCAGGACAGGGAGCTATGGCTACACCTTC. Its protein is CASRTGSYGYTF.